This T cell receptor beta chain was found in a study of T cells after yellow fever vaccination. The CDR3 runs 14 residues. Trimming cost V 5 bases and J 6 bases, with 15 bases left between them. The germline gives CDR1 MNHEY, CDR2 SMNVEV (reference sequence). One entry per CDR3 protein results from TCRdb running MiXCR on the 5' RACE reads. The sample has some 550,000 distinct CDR3 sequences; roughly a fifth are singletons. V is TRBV27 and J is TRBJ2-3, with D perhaps assigned TRBD1 or TRBD2 (5 bases each). Here the sequenced sample was PBMCs, taken 15 days after the yellow fever booster vaccination. The sequence derives from a man under 40 who received the YFV17D yellow fever vaccine. The CDR3 bases are TGTGCCAGCAGTAGTGGGAGAAGGGGCGATACGCAGTATTTT. Translating it yields CASSSGRRGDTQYF.